The clone carrying this T cell receptor (beta chain) was recorded at least ten times. Its antigen is undetermined. The data derive from a study of Graves' ophthalmopathy and Graves' hyperthyroidism. Whole-study results and caveats: Most clonotypes expanded in thyroid above 0.001 frequency were present in blood too.

Diagnostic conclusions were grounded in clinical symptoms, serum thyroxine, TRAb, thyroid ultrasound and orbital computed tomography. PBMCs stemmed from approximately 9.7 ml of fresh peripheral blood. RNA transcripts yielded amplified TCR beta CDR3 regions. An initial RT-PCR round employing HTBI primers preceded a second-round multiplex PCR. TCRdb fed the multiplex PCR reads into MiXCR, producing one record per CDR3 protein. The sample has hundreds of thousands of distinct CDR3 sequences, around a fifth seen once. The sequenced sample was peripheral blood. The sequence was obtained from a woman aged 18-30 years with stable Graves' hyperthyroidism. Some clones in this sample may be carry-over from other donors' samples.

In DNA form, the CDR3 reads TGTGCCAGCAGCCCGCTCGGGACTAGCGAACAAGAGACCCAGTACTTC. Residues: CASSPLGTSEQETQYF. V usage is TRBV5-5 and J usage is TRBJ2-5, with 10 bases identical to TRBD2. Trimming took 4 bases from V and 2 from J; bases not matched to a gene: 8. Per germline, CDR1 SGHKS and CDR2 YYEKEE (reference sequence). The CDR3 totals 16 residues.